Reported below is one T cell receptor beta chain. Its antigen is currently unknown. Each donor's blood draw was approximately 10 milliliters of peripheral blood. This specimen belongs to a study of blood T cells in healthy people across ages. Using a J-beta primer mix together with a sample-barcoded 5' primer, a second PCR was run for roughly 7 to 12 cycles. MiXCR was run by TCRdb on the 5' RACE reads, yielding one entry per CDR3 protein. The repertoire has over 1,500,000 distinct CDR3 sequences, around 48% of them found once; the top ten carry about 2.1%. The study, taken as a whole, reports: A strong correlation was seen between TCR beta diversity and naive T cell percentage.

The receptor comes from a woman between 40 and 50 years old in good health. What was sequenced was blood.

CDR3 DNA: TGTGCCAGTCTCGGGACAGCACGATCTGGCTACACCTTC. Translating it yields CASLGTARSGYTF. The chain uses TRBV25-1 and TRBJ1-2; TRBD1 agrees at 7 bases. There are 13 residues in the CDR3. Trimming cost V 9 bases and J 7 bases; bases outside gene matches: 11. Per germline, CDR1 MGHDK and CDR2 SYGVNS.